In this sample, the clone carrying this TCR beta chain turned up many times. Its antigen is currently unknown. V lost 0 bases, J lost 4 bases, and 12 bases lay in between. Germline loops: CDR1 LGHNA, CDR2 YSLEER. This CDR3 region has 16 residues. Libraries were prepared by immunoSEQ multiplex PCR; TCRdb keeps only in-frame clonotypes and omits some of them. Of roughly 80,000 clones listed, roughly 90% are singletons. These data originate in a study of OX40 agonist ivuxolimab in advanced cancers. Study summary: Averaging roughly 60 years in age, with a range of about 20 to 90, the cohort was 65% to 90% male.

Study observations and caveats: In the expanded peripheral T cells, antigen specificity was never determined.

This TCR was sampled from an adult with an advanced solid tumor such as melanoma, head and neck, liver or kidney cancer. Source: CD4+ or CD8+ T cells sorted from blood, taken in a trial of the OX40 agonist ivuxolimab. This rearrangement joins TRBV4-3 to TRBJ2-2; D is perhaps TRBD1 (5 bases). The CDR3 loop is CASSQEGRILTGELFF. CDR3 DNA: TGCGCCAGCAGCCAAGAGGGGCGGATACTCACCGGGGAGCTGTTTTTT.